Each of the 29 T cell receptor beta chains below was sequenced from the same sample in a study of cytomegalovirus exposure and HLA in healthy donors (dated by TCRdb to the late 2010s). Libraries were made using the immunoSEQ multiplex PCR assay. TCRdb's version of the immuneACCESS table is confined to in-frame rearrangements and falls short of the full clone set. An unresolved V gene accounts for under half of the shortfall where checked; the remainder is of unknown origin. This sample comprises 200,000 or so clones, 80% to 90% of them detected only once. Together, the top ten hold around 3% of the sample. The sample taken for sequencing was PBMCs. The origin of the receptors is a young woman in good health and CMV-seronegative.

The J gene is TRBJ1-3, the V gene TRBV28, with TRBD1 identical over 7 bases. Germline loops: CDR1 MDHEN, CDR2 SYDVKM. V lost 6 bases, J lost 4 bases, and 15 bases stayed unmatched. The CDR3 totals 17 residues. The CDR3 sequence is CASRETGLYDAGNTIYF. CDR3 nucleotides: TGTGCCAGCAGAGAGACAGGGTTGTATGACGCCGGAAACACCATATATTTT.

This chain's CDR3 is CASSGTGRKETQYF. CDR3 DNA: TGTGCCAGCAGCGGCACCGGGAGGAAAGAGACCCAGTACTTC. The chain combines TRBV7-9 with TRBJ2-5; 7 nucleotides match TRBD2. V was clipped by 5 bases and J by 3 bases; unmatched bases: 6. Germline CDR1 and CDR2: SEHNR and FQNEAQ (reference sequence). The CDR3 sequence is 14 residues long.

The V gene is TRBV28, the J gene TRBJ2-3; 12 bases are a match to TRBD2. In germline, CDR1 is MDHEN, CDR2 SYDVKM. The CDR3 covers 16 residues. J lost 4 bases, V lost 6 bases, and 8 bases had no gene match. The chain's CDR3 is CASSVTSGSSADTQYF. The DNA for the CDR3 is TGTGCCAGCAGCGTGACTAGCGGGAGTTCGGCAGATACGCAGTATTTT. Full variable domain (remainder filled in from reference TRBV28 and TRBJ2-3): DVKVTQSSRYLVKRTGEKVFLECVQDMDHENMFWYRQDPGLGLRLIYFSYDVKMKEKGDIPEGYSVSREKKERFSLILESASTNQTSMYLCASSVTSGSSADTQYFGPGTRLTVL.

The chain's CDR3 is CASSSASDNEQFF. The CDR3 DNA sequence: TGTGCCAGCAGTTCAGCTAGCGACAATGAGCAGTTCTTC. The rearrangement joins TRBV27 to TRBJ2-1, with D possibly TRBD2 on 6 matching bases. V was clipped by 4 bases and J by 5 bases, with 9 bases between them. Germline V gene lookup returns CDR1 MNHEY and CDR2 SMNVEV (reference sequence). CDR3 length equals 13 residues.

This chain links TRBV10-1 with TRBJ2-1, with 8 positions matching TRBD2. Per the germline V gene, CDR1 is WNHNN and CDR2 is SYGVQD (reference sequence). J lost 7 bases, V lost 3 bases, and 11 bases had no gene match. The CDR3 sequence is 16 residues long. CDR3 coding DNA: TGCGCCAGCAGTGACCAGAGACTAGCGAGGGGGAATGAGCAGTTCTTC. Protein sequence: CASSDQRLARGNEQFF.

CDR3: CASSRGTGPGVAQYF. CDR3 sequence (DNA): TGTGCCAGTAGTCGAGGGACAGGGCCCGGGGTGGCCCAGTACTTC. The rearrangement links TRBV19 to TRBJ2-5; 9 bases match TRBD1. Germline-derived CDR1 and CDR2 are LNHDA and SQIVND (reference sequence). V lost 5 bases and J lost 9; bases outside the gene matches: 13. The CDR3 contains 15 residues.

This rearrangement joins TRBV2 to TRBJ2-7, with D possibly TRBD1 on 10 matching bases. Trimming stripped 3 bases from V and 6 bases from J, with 18 bases between. This CDR3 has 15 residues. Germline-derived CDR1 and CDR2 are SNHLY and FYNNEI. CDR3 region: CASSETGGGRAEQYF. The CDR3 nucleotides read TGTGCCAGCAGTGAGACAGGGGGCGGGAGGGCCGAGCAGTACTTC.

CDR3: CASSVSQRDYNEQFF. In DNA form, the CDR3 reads TGTGCCAGCAGCGTAAGCCAGCGGGACTACAATGAGCAGTTCTTC. V usage is TRBV9 and J usage is TRBJ2-1, with 7 positions matching TRBD2. This CDR3 region has 15 residues. Germline values: CDR1 SGDLS, CDR2 YYNGEE. V dropped 1 base and J dropped 3; count of bases not matched to a gene: 4.

This clone was detected a few times. This chain joins TRBV9 and TRBJ2-7; TRBD2 agrees at 8 bases. V lost 4 bases to trimming and J lost 6 bases; unmatched junction nucleotides: 12. This CDR3 has 15 residues. In germline, CDR1 is SGDLS, CDR2 YYNGEE. CDR3 amino acids: CASSPGGLGLLEQYF. In nucleotides, the CDR3 is TGTGCCAGCAGCCCCGGGGGACTAGGCCTTCTCGAGCAGTACTTC.

CDR3 sequence: CASSQRAVSDTQYF. In DNA, the CDR3 is TGTGCCAGCAGCCAGCGTGCGGTCTCAGATACGCAGTATTTT. The V call is TRBV4-2, the J call TRBJ2-3; D remains unclear. The germline gives CDR1 LGHNA, CDR2 YNFKEQ. This CDR3 has 14 amino acids. The V end was cut by 3 bases, the J end by 4 bases, with 11 bases between.

CDR3 coding DNA: TGTGCCAGCAGCCAGAGCCCAGGGACCTACGAGCAGTACTTC. This sequence encodes CASSQSPGTYEQYF. The genes are TRBV7-2 and TRBJ2-7, with D possibly TRBD1 on 5 matching bases. Trimming removed 5 bases at V and 2 bases at J, with 13 bases between. CDR1 and CDR2 from the germline V gene are SGHTA and FQGNSA. CDR3 length: 14 amino acids.

As concerns this clone: At the DNA level, this CDR3 is encoded by other sequences in the same sample as well. The rearrangement uses TRBV5-4 and TRBJ2-7; TRBD1 agrees at 7 bases. CDR1 and CDR2 from the germline V gene are SGHNT and YYREEE (reference sequence). J was trimmed by 4 bases and V by 2 bases; bases with no gene match: 3. This CDR3 spans 13 amino acids. The CDR3 here is CASSLQGIYEQYF. Written as DNA, the CDR3 is TGTGCCAGCAGCTTACAGGGGATTTACGAGCAGTACTTC.

This clone was counted a single time. The chain couples TRBV5-1 to TRBJ2-3; 10 nucleotides agree with TRBD1. CDR3 length: 17 residues. Trimming cost V 4 bases and J 1 base; bases outside gene matches: 9. Germline CDR1 reads SGHRS; CDR2 reads YFSETQ. CDR3 sequence reads: CASSRPTDRGRTDTQYF. DNA of the CDR3: TGCGCCAGCAGCCGACCTACCGACAGGGGGCGCACAGATACGCAGTATTTT.

The chain employs TRBV28 and TRBJ1-5; weak D call: TRBD1 (5 bases). Trimming pared 8 bases from V and 6 bases from J, leaving 20 bases between. CDR3 length: 15 residues. The germline V gene has CDR1 MDHEN and CDR2 SYDVKM. The CDR3 protein is CASQIPRDVPQPQHF. The CDR3 DNA reads as TGTGCCAGCCAAATTCCCAGGGATGTTCCTCAGCCCCAGCATTTT. Complete variable domain (other parts from reference TRBV28 and TRBJ1-5): DVKVTQSSRYLVKRTGEKVFLECVQDMDHENMFWYRQDPGLGLRLIYFSYDVKMKEKGDIPEGYSVSREKKERFSLILESASTNQTSMYLCASQIPRDVPQPQHFGDGTRLSIL.

This chain joins TRBV5-4 and TRBJ1-1; 9 nucleotides agree with TRBD1. The CDR3 has 16 amino acids. CDR1 is SGHNT, CDR2 YYREEE, per germline (reference sequence). Losses at the gene ends were 2 bases for V and 4 bases for J; bases not matched to a gene: 9. The CDR3, as DNA: TGTGCCAGCAGCTTCTCACAGGGGGCGAGGACCACTGAAGCTTTCTTT. Translating it yields CASSFSQGARTTEAFF.

The CDR3 coding sequence is TGTGCCAGTAGTTTCGGGAGTGGGGAAGAGACCCAGTACTTC. This encodes CASSFGSGEETQYF. The rearrangement uses TRBV19 and TRBJ2-5; a possible D gene is TRBD2 (6 bases). Between the trimmed V and J ends, which lost 5 bases and 3 bases, there was a span of 13 bases. Germline CDR1 is LNHDA and CDR2 is SQIVND (reference sequence). CDR3 length equals 14 residues.

The chain has TRBV5-1 and TRBJ1-3; TRBD1 is a possible D gene (5 bases). V lost 2 bases, J lost 0 bases, and 12 bases lay in between. The CDR3 sequence is 16 residues long. CDR1 and CDR2 from the germline V gene are SGHRS and YFSETQ. CDR3 DNA: TGCGCCAGCAGCTTTGGGGCAGACAACTCTGGAAACACCATATATTTT. It is translated as CASSFGADNSGNTIYF.

This chain uses TRBV29-1 with TRBJ2-7; 10 nucleotides line up with TRBD1. After removal of 8 bases from V and 4 bases from J, the junction contained 8 bases not matched to a gene. Germline V gene data show CDR1 as SQVTM and CDR2 as ANQGSEA. The CDR3 has 13 amino acids. CDR3 sequence: CSTRQGAGYEQYF. CDR3 DNA sequence: TGCAGCACAAGACAGGGGGCCGGGTACGAGCAGTACTTC.

The chain uses TRBV19 and TRBJ2-7, with 8 bases identical to TRBD2. The V segment lost 5 bases and the J segment 7 bases; nucleotides outside the gene matches: 10. This CDR3 contains 14 residues. The V gene's germline CDR1 is LNHDA and CDR2 SQIVND (reference sequence). CDR3 amino acids: CASSPSRAGVEQYF. The CDR3 nucleotides read TGTGCCAGTAGTCCCTCCCGAGCGGGAGTTGAGCAGTACTTC.

The gene calls are TRBV6-5 and TRBJ2-1, with 8 positions matching TRBD1. Looked up from germline, CDR1 is MNHEY and CDR2 is SVGAGI. The trim removed 6 bases at V and 4 bases at J, leaving 8 bases unmatched. The CDR3 spans 15 residues. The CDR3 nucleotides read TGTGCCAGCAGACCCTACAGGGGGGCATACAATGAGCAGTTCTTC. This gives the protein CASRPYRGAYNEQFF.

V is TRBV2 and J is TRBJ2-7, with 7 bases lining up with TRBD1. CDR3 length equals 16 residues. The germline gives CDR1 SNHLY, CDR2 FYNNEI. Trimming at V came to 1 base and at J to 4 bases, leaving 10 bases not matched to a gene. CDR3 loop: CASSEGQGLNVYEQYF. CDR3 sequence (DNA): TGTGCCAGCAGTGAAGGACAGGGTCTTAACGTATACGAGCAGTACTTC. The whole variable domain, remainder taken from reference TRBV2 and TRBJ2-7, is EPEVTQTPSHQVTQMGQEVILRCVPISNHLYFYWYRQILGQKVEFLVSFYNNEISEKSEIFDDQFSVERPDGSNFTLKIRSTKLEDSAMYFCASSEGQGLNVYEQYFGPGTRLTVT.

The V gene is TRBV15, the J gene TRBJ2-7; D not resolved. CDR1 and CDR2 from the germline V gene are LNHNV and YYDKDF (reference sequence). The V and J ends lost 6 bases and 0 bases respectively, with 18 bases between them. The CDR3 covers 16 residues. The CDR3: CATSFSHGGSSYEQYF. The CDR3 coding sequence is TGTGCCACCAGTTTCTCCCACGGCGGAAGCTCCTACGAGCAGTACTTC.

This clone was picked up a small number of times. The chain is built from TRBV7-9 and TRBJ2-2; TRBD2 might be the D (6 bases). The CDR3 runs to 12 residues. V lost 6 bases and J lost 6, with 8 bases in between. From germline, CDR1 is SEHNR and CDR2 FQNEAQ (reference sequence). In DNA, the CDR3 is TGTGCCAGCAGTACGGGAGCCGGGGAGCTGTTTTTT. This codes for CASSTGAGELFF. Filled out from reference TRBV7-9 and TRBJ2-2, the complete variable domain reads DTGVSQNPRHKITKRGQNVTFRCDPISEHNRLYWYRQTLGQGPEFLTYFQNEAQLEKSRLLSDRFSAERPKGSFSTLEIQRTEQGDSAMYLCASSTGAGELFFGEGSRLTVL.

The V and J genes are TRBV27 and TRBJ1-2, with D hard to call. V was cut by 5 bases and J by 3 bases, with 10 bases left in between. Per germline, CDR1 MNHEY and CDR2 SMNVEV (reference sequence). The CDR3 extends over 13 amino acids. The CDR3 DNA is TGTGCCAGCAGTCTGAGAGGCCACTATGGCTACACCTTC. Protein product: CASSLRGHYGYTF.

The chain has TRBV7-3 and TRBJ2-1; 7 nucleotides line up with TRBD1. The germline CDR1 and CDR2 sequences are SGHTA and FQGTGA. The CDR3 is 15 amino acids. Germline trimming cut 5 bases from V and 7 bases from J; bases unmatched to any gene: 11. The CDR3 region has the DNA TGTGCCAGCAGCCGCGACAGGGTGGCTGTGAATGAGCAGTTCTTC. It yields the protein CASSRDRVAVNEQFF. Supplemented by reference TRBV7-3 and TRBJ2-1, the full variable domain reads GAGVSQTPSNKVTEKGKYVELRCDPISGHTALYWYRQSLGQGPEFLIYFQGTGAADDSGLPNDRFFAVRPEGSVSTLKIQRTERGDSAVYLCASSRDRVAVNEQFFGPGTRLTVL.

This chain joins TRBV29-1 and TRBJ2-4; 9 bases line up with TRBD1. Trimming at V came to 7 bases and at J to 8 bases, leaving 6 bases not matched to a gene. The CDR3 loop spans 12 amino acids. Per germline, CDR1 SQVTM and CDR2 ANQGSEA. CDR3 loop: CSGGTGSDIQYF. CDR3 nucleotides: TGCAGCGGGGGGACAGGGTCGGACATTCAGTACTTC.

This chain uses TRBV29-1 with TRBJ2-1, with D perhaps matching TRBD2 (7 bases). This CDR3 spans 12 amino acids. Germline V gene data show CDR1 as SQVTM and CDR2 as ANQGSEA. Trimming removed 7 bases from V and 12 bases from J, with 19 bases in between. The chain's CDR3 is CSAKTGGGGQFF. Written as DNA, the CDR3 is TGCAGCGCTAAAACTGGGGGAGGGGGGCAGTTCTTC.

This clone showed up just a few times. The same CDR3 also results from other DNA sequences found in this sample. The CDR3 nucleotides are TGTGCCAGCAGTTTGGGCAGTCCCTACGAGCAGTACTTC. Protein sequence: CASSLGSPYEQYF. This chain connects TRBV27 to TRBJ2-7; no reliable D call. CDR3 length: 13 amino acids. The germline V gene has CDR1 MNHEY and CDR2 SMNVEV (reference sequence). Trimming pared 3 bases from V and 2 bases from J, leaving 8 bases between.

The chain employs TRBV6-5 and TRBJ2-7; 7 bases line up with TRBD2. Trimming took 7 bases from V and 5 from J; bases not matched to a gene: 8. Germline lookup yields CDR1 MNHEY and CDR2 SVGAGI. The CDR3 runs 13 residues. CDR3 protein: CASTRTRNDEQYF. CDR3 nucleotide sequence: TGTGCCAGCACCAGGACTAGAAACGACGAGCAGTACTTC.